This TCR beta chain stems from a study of tumor-infiltrating lymphocytes in primary liver carcinoma. Blood RNA came from unsorted whole blood; germline DNA was also extracted. Infection with HBV was chronic in patients; they were treatment-naive. In the case of this clonotype: Its antigen is unknown. The conserved phenylalanine or tryptophan normally closing the CDR3 is absent here, so this likely arose from a read error. The DNA is omitted, as the CDR3 cannot be located on it reliably, and the CDR3 follows TCRdb's listing.

With a constant-region primer, TCR beta cDNA was made from approximately 510 ng of total RNA. A slightly modified ARM-PCR protocol with three nested multiplex PCR rounds produced these TCR beta libraries. For around 9 cycles apiece, the opening two PCR rounds ran with TRBV1-TRBV30 forward primers and a C-beta reverse primer. Each CDR3 protein is one row after TCRdb ran MiXCR on the multiplex PCR reads. The data show around 330,000 distinct CDR3 sequences, with 60% to 80% seen just once and more than 8.5% held by the top ten. General observations from the study: The study found tumor-adjacent and tumor-blood pairs overlapped less than tumor region pairs.

The CDR3 has 15 residues if both end residues are counted. Germline CDR1 reads SGHAT; CDR2 reads FQNNGV. This TCR was recovered from a middle-aged man with primary liver carcinoma and hepatitis B virus infection. The gene calls are TRBV11-2 and TRBJ2-1. The sample taken for sequencing was peripheral blood. The CDR3 protein is CASSFGQIFYNVRFL.